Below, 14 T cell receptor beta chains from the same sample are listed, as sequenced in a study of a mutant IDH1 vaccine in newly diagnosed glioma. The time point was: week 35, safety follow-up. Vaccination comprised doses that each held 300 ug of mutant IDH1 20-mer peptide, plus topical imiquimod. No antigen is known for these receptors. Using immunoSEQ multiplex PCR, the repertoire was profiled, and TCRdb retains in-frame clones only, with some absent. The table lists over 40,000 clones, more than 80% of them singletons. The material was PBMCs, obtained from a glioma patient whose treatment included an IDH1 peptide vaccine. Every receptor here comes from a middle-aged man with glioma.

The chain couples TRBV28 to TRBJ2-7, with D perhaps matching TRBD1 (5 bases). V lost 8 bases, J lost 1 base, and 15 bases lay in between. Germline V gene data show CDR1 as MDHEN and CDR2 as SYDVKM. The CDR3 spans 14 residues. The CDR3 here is CASLRQGRSYEQYF. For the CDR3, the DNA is TGTGCCAGCTTAAGGCAGGGAAGATCCTACGAGCAGTACTTC. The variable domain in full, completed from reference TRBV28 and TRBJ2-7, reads DVKVTQSSRYLVKRTGEKVFLECVQDMDHENMFWYRQDPGLGLRLIYFSYDVKMKEKGDIPEGYSVSREKKERFSLILESASTNQTSMYLCASLRQGRSYEQYFGPGTRLTVT.

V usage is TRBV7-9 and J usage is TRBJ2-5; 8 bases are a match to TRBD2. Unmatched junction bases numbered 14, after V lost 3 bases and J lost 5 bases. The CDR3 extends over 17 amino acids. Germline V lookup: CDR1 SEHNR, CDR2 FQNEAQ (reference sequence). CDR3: CASSFNPSGWFGETQYF. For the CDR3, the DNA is TGTGCCAGCAGCTTCAATCCTAGCGGGTGGTTCGGGGAGACCCAGTACTTC.

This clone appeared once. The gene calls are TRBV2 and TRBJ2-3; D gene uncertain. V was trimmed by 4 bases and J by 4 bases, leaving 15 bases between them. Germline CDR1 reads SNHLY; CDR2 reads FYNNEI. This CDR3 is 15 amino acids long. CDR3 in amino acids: CASSAGPKPPDTQYF. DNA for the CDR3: TGTGCCAGCAGTGCCGGGCCAAAACCCCCAGATACGCAGTATTTT. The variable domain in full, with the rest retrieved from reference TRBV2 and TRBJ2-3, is EPEVTQTPSHQVTQMGQEVILRCVPISNHLYFYWYRQILGQKVEFLVSFYNNEISEKSEIFDDQFSVERPDGSNFTLKIRSTKLEDSAMYFCASSAGPKPPDTQYFGPGTRLTVL.

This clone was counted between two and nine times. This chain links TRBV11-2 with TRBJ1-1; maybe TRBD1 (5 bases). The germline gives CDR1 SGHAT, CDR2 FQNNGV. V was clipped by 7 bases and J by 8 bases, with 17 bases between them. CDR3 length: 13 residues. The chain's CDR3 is CASTLQGLREAFF. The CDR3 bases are TGTGCCAGCACCCTTCAGGGTTTGAGGGAAGCTTTCTTT. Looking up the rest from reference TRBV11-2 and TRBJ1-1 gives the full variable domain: EAGVAQSPRYKIIEKRQSVAFWCNPISGHATLYWYQQILGQGPKLLIQFQNNGVVDDSQLPKDRFSAERLKGVDSTLKIQPAKLEDSAVYLCASTLQGLREAFFGQGTRLTVV.

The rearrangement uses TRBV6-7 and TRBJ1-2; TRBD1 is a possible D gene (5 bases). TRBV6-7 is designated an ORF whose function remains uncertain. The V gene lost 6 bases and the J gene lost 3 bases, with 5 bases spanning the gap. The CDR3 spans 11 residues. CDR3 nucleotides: TGTGCCAGCAGGGGGCACTATGGCTACACCTTC. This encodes CASRGHYGYTF.

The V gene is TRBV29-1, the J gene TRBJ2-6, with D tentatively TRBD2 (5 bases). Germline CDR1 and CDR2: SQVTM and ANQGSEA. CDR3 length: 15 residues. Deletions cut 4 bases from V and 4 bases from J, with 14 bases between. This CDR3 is CSVATPSGGANVLTF. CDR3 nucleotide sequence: TGCAGCGTTGCAACCCCCTCGGGAGGGGCCAACGTCCTGACTTTC.

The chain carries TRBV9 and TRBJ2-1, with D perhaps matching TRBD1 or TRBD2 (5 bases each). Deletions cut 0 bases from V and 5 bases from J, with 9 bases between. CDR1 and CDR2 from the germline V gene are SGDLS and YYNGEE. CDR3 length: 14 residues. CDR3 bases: TGTGCCAGCAGCGTAGCGGGACCACACAATGAGCAGTTCTTC. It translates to CASSVAGPHNEQFF.

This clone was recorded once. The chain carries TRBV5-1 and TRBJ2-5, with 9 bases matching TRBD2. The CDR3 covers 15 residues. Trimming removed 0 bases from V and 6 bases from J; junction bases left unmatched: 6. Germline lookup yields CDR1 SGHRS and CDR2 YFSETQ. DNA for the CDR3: TGCGCCAGCAGCTTGGAAGGCGGGGGGGCAAAGACCCAGTACTTC. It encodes CASSLEGGGAKTQYF.

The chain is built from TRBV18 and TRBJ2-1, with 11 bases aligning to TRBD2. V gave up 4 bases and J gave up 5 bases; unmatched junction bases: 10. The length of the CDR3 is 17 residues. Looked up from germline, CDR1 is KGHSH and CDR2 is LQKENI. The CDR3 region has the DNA TGTGCCAGCTCACTTCCCTCCGGGACTAGCGGACACAATGAGCAGTTCTTC. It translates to CASSLPSGTSGHNEQFF.

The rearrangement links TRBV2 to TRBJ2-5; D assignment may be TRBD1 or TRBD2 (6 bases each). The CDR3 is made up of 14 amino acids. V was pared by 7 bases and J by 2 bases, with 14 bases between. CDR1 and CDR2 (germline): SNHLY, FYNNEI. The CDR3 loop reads CASTPGAGQETQYF. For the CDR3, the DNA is TGTGCCAGCACGCCGGGGGCAGGGCAAGAGACCCAGTACTTC.

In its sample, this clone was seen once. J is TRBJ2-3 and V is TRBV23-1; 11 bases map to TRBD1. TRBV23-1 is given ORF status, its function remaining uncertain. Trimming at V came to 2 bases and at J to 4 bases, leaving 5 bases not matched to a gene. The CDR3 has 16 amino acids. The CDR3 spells CASSQGQGAPSDTQYF. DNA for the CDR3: TGCGCCAGCAGTCAAGGACAGGGGGCGCCGTCAGATACGCAGTATTTT.

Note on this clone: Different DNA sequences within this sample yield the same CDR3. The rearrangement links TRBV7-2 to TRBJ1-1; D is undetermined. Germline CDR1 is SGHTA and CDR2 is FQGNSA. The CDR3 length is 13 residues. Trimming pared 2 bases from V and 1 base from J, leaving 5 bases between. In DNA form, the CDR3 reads TGTGCCAGCAGCTTAAGGGCGAACACTGAAGCTTTCTTT. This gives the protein CASSLRANTEAFF.

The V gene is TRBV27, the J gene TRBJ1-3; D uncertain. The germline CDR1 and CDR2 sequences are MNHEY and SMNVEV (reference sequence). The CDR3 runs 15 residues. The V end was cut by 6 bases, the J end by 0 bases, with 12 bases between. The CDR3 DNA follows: TGTGCCAGCAGCCCCGGGGTGACCTCTGGAAACACCATATATTTT. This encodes CASSPGVTSGNTIYF.

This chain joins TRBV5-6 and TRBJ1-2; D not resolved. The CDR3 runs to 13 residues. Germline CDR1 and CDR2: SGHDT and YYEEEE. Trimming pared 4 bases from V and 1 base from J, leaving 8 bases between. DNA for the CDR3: TGTGCCAGCAGCGAGGGTCTTAACTATGGCTACACCTTC. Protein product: CASSEGLNYGYTF.